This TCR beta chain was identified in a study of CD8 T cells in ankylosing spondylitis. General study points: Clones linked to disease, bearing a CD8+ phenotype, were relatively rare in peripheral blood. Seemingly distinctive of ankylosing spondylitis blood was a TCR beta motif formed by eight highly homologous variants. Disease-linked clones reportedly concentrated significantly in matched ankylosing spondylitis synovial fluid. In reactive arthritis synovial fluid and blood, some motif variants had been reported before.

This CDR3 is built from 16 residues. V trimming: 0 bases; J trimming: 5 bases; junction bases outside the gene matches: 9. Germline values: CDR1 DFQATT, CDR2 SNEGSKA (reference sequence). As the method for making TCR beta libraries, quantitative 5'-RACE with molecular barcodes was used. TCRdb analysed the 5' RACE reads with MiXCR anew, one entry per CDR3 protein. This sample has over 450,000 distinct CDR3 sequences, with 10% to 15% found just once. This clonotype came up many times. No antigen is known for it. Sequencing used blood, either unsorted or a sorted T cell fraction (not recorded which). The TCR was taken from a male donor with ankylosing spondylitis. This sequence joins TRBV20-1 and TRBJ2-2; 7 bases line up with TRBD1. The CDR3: CSARDYPAGGTGELFF. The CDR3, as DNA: TGCAGTGCTAGAGATTACCCCGCAGGGGGTACCGGGGAGCTGTTTTTT.